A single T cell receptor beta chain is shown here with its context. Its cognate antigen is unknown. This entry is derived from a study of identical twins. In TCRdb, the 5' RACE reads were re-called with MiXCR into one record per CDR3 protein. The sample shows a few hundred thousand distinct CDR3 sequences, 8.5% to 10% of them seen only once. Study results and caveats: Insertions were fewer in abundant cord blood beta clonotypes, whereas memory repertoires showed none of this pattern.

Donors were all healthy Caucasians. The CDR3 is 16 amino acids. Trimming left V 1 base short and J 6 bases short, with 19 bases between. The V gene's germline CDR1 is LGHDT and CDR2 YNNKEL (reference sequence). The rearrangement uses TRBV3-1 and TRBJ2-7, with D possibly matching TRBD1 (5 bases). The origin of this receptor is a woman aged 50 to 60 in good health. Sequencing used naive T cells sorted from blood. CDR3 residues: CASSQVRDSPTGEQYF. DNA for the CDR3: TGTGCCAGCAGCCAAGTCAGGGATTCCCCTACGGGCGAGCAGTACTTC.